The 26 T cell receptor beta chains given below trace back to one sample, sequenced in a study of OX40 agonist ivuxolimab in advanced cancers. Library generation was performed with the immunoSEQ multiplex PCR assay. Sourced from immuneACCESS, this table was stored by TCRdb with only in-frame sequences that have V and J called. A share of the clones is absent; for the studies checked, an unresolved V gene accounts for under half, and the remainder has no known explanation. Recorded for this sample are around 68,000 clones; about 90% of them occurred a single time. The ten largest clones represent around 2.7% of the sample. This specimen consisted of CD4+ or CD8+ T cells sorted from blood, obtained in a trial of the OX40 agonist ivuxolimab. The origin of the receptors is an adult with an advanced solid tumor such as melanoma, head and neck, liver or kidney cancer.

The rearrangement links TRBV28 to TRBJ2-1, with a possible D match to TRBD1 (6 bases). V lost 6 bases, J lost 7 bases, and 19 bases lay in between. The CDR3 totals 15 residues. Germline-derived CDR1 and CDR2 are MDHEN and SYDVKM. CDR3 protein: CASSPRPGTYNEQFF. Here the CDR3 DNA reads TGTGCCAGCAGCCCACGCCCCGGGACATATAATGAGCAGTTCTTC.

This clone was recorded only once. This chain uses TRBV2 with TRBJ1-6; tentatively, D is TRBD1 (5 bases). This CDR3 contains 13 residues. The germline V and J ends were trimmed by 7 bases and 4 bases, with 8 bases remaining between them. Germline lookup yields CDR1 SNHLY and CDR2 FYNNEI. The CDR3 loop reads CASKGEYNSPLHF. The CDR3 DNA sequence: TGTGCCAGCAAAGGGGAATATAATTCACCCCTCCACTTT.

The CDR3 sequence: CASGLGDSNTNQPQHF. The CDR3 region has the DNA TGTGCTAGTGGTTTAGGGGACTCCAACACAAATCAGCCCCAGCATTTT. The chain employs TRBV12-5 and TRBJ1-5; tentative D call: TRBD1 (5 bases). With 3 bases removed from V and 4 bases from J, the gap between germline ends came to 16 bases. CDR3 length equals 16 residues. Germline values: CDR1 LGHNT, CDR2 FRNRAP.

This chain joins TRBV4-3 and TRBJ2-1; 8 nucleotides agree with TRBD2. The J segment lost 9 bases and the V segment lost 1 base, leaving 5 bases of the junction unmatched. Germline values: CDR1 LGHNA, CDR2 YSLEER. CDR3 length: 14 residues. The CDR3 DNA reads as TGCGCCAGCAGCCAAGCGGCGCTAGCGGGTGAGCAGTTCTTC. The encoded protein is CASSQAALAGEQFF.

The chain combines TRBV27 with TRBJ2-7, with D tentatively TRBD1 or TRBD2 (6 bases each). V was cut by 4 bases and J by 7 bases, with 14 bases left in between. The CDR3 length is 13 residues. Germline-derived CDR1 and CDR2 are MNHEY and SMNVEV (reference sequence). CDR3 DNA sequence: TGTGCCAGCAGTTACCGGGGGCGGTCGGAGCAGTACTTC. It encodes CASSYRGRSEQYF.

V gene TRBV6-5 combines with J gene TRBJ2-7, with D tentatively TRBD1 or TRBD2 (5 bases each). The V end lost 5 bases, the J end lost 2 bases, and 10 bases lay between the germline ends. The germline CDR1 and CDR2 sequences are MNHEY and SVGAGI. The CDR3 consists of 13 residues. The CDR3 reads CASSPGTAYEQYF. The CDR3 DNA follows: TGTGCCAGCAGTCCCGGGACGGCCTACGAGCAGTACTTC.

This sequence joins TRBV5-6 and TRBJ2-7; D unclear. This CDR3 comprises 12 residues. Between the trimmed V and J ends, which lost 2 bases and 3 bases, there was a span of 6 bases. Germline values: CDR1 SGHDT, CDR2 YYEEEE. CDR3 DNA sequence: TGTGCCAGCAGCTTAAACCACTACGAGCAGTACTTC. Its translation is CASSLNHYEQYF.

The chain is built from TRBV2 and TRBJ2-7; 8 bases fit TRBD1. V lost 6 bases, J lost 7 bases, and 11 bases stayed unmatched. Per germline, CDR1 SNHLY and CDR2 FYNNEI. This CDR3 region has 14 residues. CDR3 amino acids: CASSIPQGAREQYF. The DNA for the CDR3 is TGTGCCAGCAGCATACCCCAGGGGGCGCGGGAGCAGTACTTC.

This clone qualifies as medium-sized. The J gene is TRBJ1-6, the V gene TRBV5-4; no clear D gene. CDR1 is SGHNT, CDR2 YYREEE, per germline (reference sequence). The germline V and J ends were trimmed by 0 bases and 9 bases, with 16 bases remaining between them. The length of the CDR3 is 16 residues. CDR3 sequence reads: CASSLVPGGQASPLHF. CDR3 nucleotides: TGTGCCAGCAGCTTGGTCCCCGGCGGCCAGGCTTCACCCCTCCACTTT.

This rearrangement joins TRBV7-8 to TRBJ1-2; TRBD1 might be the D (5 bases). Germline CDR1 is SGHVS and CDR2 is FQNEAQ. V was trimmed by 4 bases and J by 7 bases, leaving 13 bases between them. The CDR3 has 13 residues. The DNA of the CDR3 is TGTGCCAGCAGCTCGCCGGACAAGCCTGGCTACACCTTC. Translation gives CASSSPDKPGYTF.

On this clone itself: Other DNA sequences in the sample encode the same CDR3. The V gene is TRBV19, the J gene TRBJ2-1, with a tentative D call TRBD2 (6 bases). V was trimmed by 8 bases and J by 0 bases, leaving 11 bases between them. The CDR3 sequence is 14 residues long. Looked up from germline, CDR1 is LNHDA and CDR2 is SQIVND (reference sequence). The CDR3 protein is CASRRESSYNEQFF. CDR3 bases: TGTGCCAGTCGCCGGGAGAGCTCCTACAATGAGCAGTTCTTC.

The gene calls are TRBV19 and TRBJ1-2; 10 bases are shared with TRBD1. In germline, CDR1 is LNHDA, CDR2 SQIVND (reference sequence). This CDR3 spans 16 amino acids. The J segment lost 1 base and the V segment lost 5 bases, leaving 7 bases of the junction unmatched. CDR3 in amino acids: CASSRDRGPINYGYTF. For the CDR3, the DNA is TGTGCCAGTAGTCGCGACAGGGGGCCCATTAACTATGGCTACACCTTC.

This chain links TRBV13 with TRBJ1-2; a weak D match, TRBD1 (5 bases). Trimming removed 1 base from V and 3 bases from J, with 12 bases in between. The CDR3 has 15 amino acids. Germline CDR1 PRHDT, CDR2 FYEKMQ (reference sequence). CDR3 coding DNA: TGTGCCAGCAGCTTAGTAGGTGACAGTGACTATGGCTACACCTTC. Amino acid sequence: CASSLVGDSDYGYTF.

In its sample, this clone was seen once. The rearrangement uses TRBV28 and TRBJ1-6, with D possibly being TRBD1 (5 bases). This CDR3 comprises 15 residues. Germline V gene lookup returns CDR1 MDHEN and CDR2 SYDVKM. The germline V and J ends were trimmed by 5 bases and 8 bases, with 16 bases remaining between them. CDR3 amino acids: CASSTGTLGDSPLHF. CDR3 in DNA: TGTGCCAGCAGTACCGGGACCTTAGGCGATTCACCCCTCCACTTT.

The genes are TRBV6-1 and TRBJ2-7; 9 bases are a match to TRBD1. V lost 1 base, J lost 6 bases, and 7 bases stayed unmatched. There are 15 residues in the CDR3. Germline lookup yields CDR1 MNHNS and CDR2 SASEGT. The CDR3 DNA sequence: TGTGCCAGCAGTGAAGAAGGACAGGGGTCTAGCGAGCAGTACTTC. Translation: CASSEEGQGSSEQYF.

The chain joins TRBV6-6 to TRBJ1-5; no firm D call. Trimming cost V 8 bases and J 4 bases, with 12 bases left between them. Germline loops: CDR1 MNHNY, CDR2 SVGAGI (reference sequence). This CDR3 comprises 13 residues. This chain's CDR3 is CASQGRGNQPQHF. The CDR3 DNA follows: TGTGCCAGCCAAGGTCGGGGTAATCAGCCCCAGCATTTT.

The V call is TRBV28, the J call TRBJ2-7; TRBD2 is a possible D gene (6 bases). Germline V lookup: CDR1 MDHEN, CDR2 SYDVKM. V was shortened by 4 bases and J by 0 bases, with 7 bases between the two germline ends. The CDR3 contains 13 residues. In DNA, the CDR3 is TGTGCCAGCAGTTGGACTAACTCCTACGAGCAGTACTTC. This sequence encodes CASSWTNSYEQYF.

The chain recombines TRBV27 with TRBJ2-7; no firm D call. V lost 5 bases to trimming and J lost 10 bases, with 27 bases between them. The CDR3 has 16 residues. Germline CDR1 reads MNHEY; CDR2 reads SMNVEV (reference sequence). Here the CDR3 DNA reads TGTGCCAGCAGTCCTCAGCCCACCGGGTCCCGATCGCAACAGTACTTC. This gives the protein CASSPQPTGSRSQQYF.

The V gene is TRBV28, the J gene TRBJ2-1; D may correspond to TRBD1 or TRBD2 (5 bases each). This CDR3 comprises 14 residues. Germline V gene lookup returns CDR1 MDHEN and CDR2 SYDVKM. V shed 11 bases and J shed 10 bases, with 24 bases lying between them. The CDR3 nucleotides read TGTGCCGGCGCCTCCGTGGGACCCACTCTGGAGCAGTTCTTC. It encodes CAGASVGPTLEQFF.

The chain joins TRBV6-5 to TRBJ1-2, with D perhaps matching TRBD1 (5 bases). Germline V gene sequence: CDR1 MNHEY, CDR2 SVGAGI. Trimming removed 6 bases at V and 6 bases at J, with 5 bases between. The CDR3 loop spans 10 amino acids. CDR3 sequence: CASRQDGYTF. In nucleotides, the CDR3 is TGTGCCAGCAGACAGGATGGCTACACCTTC.

This chain uses TRBV7-2 with TRBJ1-4; D is undetermined. The germline V and J ends were trimmed by 2 bases and 0 bases, with 10 bases remaining between them. The germline CDR1 and CDR2 sequences are SGHTA and FQGNSA. This CDR3 region has 16 residues. The chain's CDR3 is CASSLFRTSTNEKLFF. The CDR3 DNA reads TGTGCCAGCAGCTTATTCAGGACGTCAACTAATGAAAAACTGTTTTTT. Looking up the rest from reference TRBV7-2 and TRBJ1-4 gives the full variable domain: GAGVSQSPSNKVTEKGKDVELRCDPISGHTALYWYRQSLGQGLEFLIYFQGNSAPDKSGLPSDRFSAERTGGSVSTLTIQRTQQEDSAVYLCASSLFRTSTNEKLFFGSGTQLSVL.

The CDR3 protein is CASSLLTGAQPQHF. The DNA for the CDR3 is TGTGCCAGCAGCTTATTGACAGGGGCCCAGCCCCAGCATTTT. The chain combines TRBV7-8 with TRBJ1-5, with 8 bases lining up with TRBD1. J lost 7 bases, V lost 2 bases, and 4 bases had no gene match. From germline, CDR1 is SGHVS and CDR2 FQNEAQ. The CDR3 is 14 residues long.

This clone was counted only a few times. The chain combines TRBV7-9 with TRBJ1-6, with 7 bases identical to TRBD1. The CDR3 contains 14 residues. The V gene end was trimmed by 5 bases and the J gene end by 10 bases; junction bases not matched to a gene: 8. Germline V gene lookup returns CDR1 SEHNR and CDR2 FQNEAQ (reference sequence). CDR3: CASSLGQERSPLHF. CDR3 bases: TGTGCCAGCAGCCTCGGACAGGAGCGGTCACCCCTCCACTTT.

This sequence joins TRBV27 and TRBJ2-7, with TRBD1 identical over 8 bases. The CDR3 runs 14 residues. Trimming at V came to 5 bases and at J to 0 bases, leaving 3 bases not matched to a gene. The germline V gene has CDR1 MNHEY and CDR2 SMNVEV (reference sequence). The CDR3 DNA sequence: TGTGCCAGCAGTCCGGACAGGGCCTCCTACGAGCAGTACTTC. It yields the protein CASSPDRASYEQYF.

The V and J genes are TRBV7-3 and TRBJ1-4, with D possibly matching TRBD1 (5 bases). Germline loops: CDR1 SGHTA, CDR2 FQGTGA. This CDR3 spans 14 amino acids. The V and J ends lost 2 bases and 6 bases respectively, with 10 bases between them. The CDR3 nucleotides are TGTGCCAGCAGCTTATCACAGGCAGATGAAAAACTGTTTTTT. It is translated as CASSLSQADEKLFF.

J is TRBJ2-1 and V is TRBV6-6; 8 bases line up with TRBD1. The CDR3 has 13 residues. Germline V gives CDR1 MNHNY, CDR2 SVGAGI (reference sequence). Trimming removed 6 bases from V and 12 bases from J; junction bases left unmatched: 10. CDR3: CASSPGQDPWQFF. Written as DNA, the CDR3 is TGTGCCAGCAGCCCGGGACAGGACCCGTGGCAGTTCTTC.